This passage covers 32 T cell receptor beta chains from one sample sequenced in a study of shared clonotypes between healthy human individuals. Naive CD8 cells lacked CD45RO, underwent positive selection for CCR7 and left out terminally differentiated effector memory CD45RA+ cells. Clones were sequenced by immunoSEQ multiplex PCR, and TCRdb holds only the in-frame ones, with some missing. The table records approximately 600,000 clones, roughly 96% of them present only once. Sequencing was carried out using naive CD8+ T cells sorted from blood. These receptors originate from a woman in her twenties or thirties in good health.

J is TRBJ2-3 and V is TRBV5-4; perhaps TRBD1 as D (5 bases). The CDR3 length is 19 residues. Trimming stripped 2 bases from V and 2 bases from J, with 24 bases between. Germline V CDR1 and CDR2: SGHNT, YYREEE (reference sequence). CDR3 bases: TGTGCCAGCAGCTTTGGGGATCAGGGTTTTTTTGAGAACACAGATACGCAGTATTTT. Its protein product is CASSFGDQGFFENTDTQYF.

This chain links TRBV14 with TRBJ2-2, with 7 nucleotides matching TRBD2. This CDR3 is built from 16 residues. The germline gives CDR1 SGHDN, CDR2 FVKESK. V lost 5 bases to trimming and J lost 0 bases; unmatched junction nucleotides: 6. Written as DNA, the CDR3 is TGTGCCAGCAGCTTCCGACTAGCACCGAACACCGGGGAGCTGTTTTTT. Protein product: CASSFRLAPNTGELFF.

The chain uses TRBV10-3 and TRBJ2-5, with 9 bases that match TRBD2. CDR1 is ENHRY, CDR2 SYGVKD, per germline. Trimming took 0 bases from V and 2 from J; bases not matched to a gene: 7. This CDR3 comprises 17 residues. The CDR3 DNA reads TGTGCCATCAGTGAGTCGCGCCTAGCGGGGCAACAAGAGACCCAGTACTTC. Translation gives CAISESRLAGQQETQYF.

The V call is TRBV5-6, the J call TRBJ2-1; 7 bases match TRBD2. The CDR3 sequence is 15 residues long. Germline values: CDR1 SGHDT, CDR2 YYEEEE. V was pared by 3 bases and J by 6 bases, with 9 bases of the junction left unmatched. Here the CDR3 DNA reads TGTGCCAGCAGCTGGGGAGGGCCTCAAACCAATGAGCAGTTCTTC. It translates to CASSWGGPQTNEQFF.

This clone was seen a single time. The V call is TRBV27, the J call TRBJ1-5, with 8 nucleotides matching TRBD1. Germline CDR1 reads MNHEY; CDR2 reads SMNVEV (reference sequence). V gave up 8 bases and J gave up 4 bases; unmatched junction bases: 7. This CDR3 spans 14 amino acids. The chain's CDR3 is CASRTTGGNQPQHF. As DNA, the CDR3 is TGTGCCAGCCGTACAACAGGGGGAAATCAGCCCCAGCATTTT.

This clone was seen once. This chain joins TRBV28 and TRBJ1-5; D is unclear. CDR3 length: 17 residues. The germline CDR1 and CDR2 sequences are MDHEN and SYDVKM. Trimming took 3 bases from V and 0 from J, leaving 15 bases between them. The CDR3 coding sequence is TGTGCCAGCAGTTTCCGAAACTCGTACTATAGCAATCAGCCCCAGCATTTT. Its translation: CASSFRNSYYSNQPQHF. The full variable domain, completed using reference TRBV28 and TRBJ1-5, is DVKVTQSSRYLVKRTGEKVFLECVQDMDHENMFWYRQDPGLGLRLIYFSYDVKMKEKGDIPEGYSVSREKKERFSLILESASTNQTSMYLCASSFRNSYYSNQPQHFGDGTRLSIL.

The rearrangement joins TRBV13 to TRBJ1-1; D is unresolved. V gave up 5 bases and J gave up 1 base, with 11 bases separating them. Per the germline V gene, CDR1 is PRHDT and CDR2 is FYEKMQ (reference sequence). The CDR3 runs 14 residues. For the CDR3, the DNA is TGTGCCAGCAGCCCTGAAGGGAGGAACACTGAAGCTTTCTTT. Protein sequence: CASSPEGRNTEAFF.

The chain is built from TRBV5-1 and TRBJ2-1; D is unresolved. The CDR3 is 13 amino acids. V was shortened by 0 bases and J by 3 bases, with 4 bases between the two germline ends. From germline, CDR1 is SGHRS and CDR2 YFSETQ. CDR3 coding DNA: TGCGCCAGCAGCTTGGGACACTACAATGAGCAGTTCTTC. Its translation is CASSLGHYNEQFF.

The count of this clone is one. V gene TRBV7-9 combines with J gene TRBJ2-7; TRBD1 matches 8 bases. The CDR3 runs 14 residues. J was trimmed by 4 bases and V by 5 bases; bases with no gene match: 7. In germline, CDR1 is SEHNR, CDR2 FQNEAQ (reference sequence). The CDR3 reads CASSDTGGEYEQYF. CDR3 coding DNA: TGTGCCAGCAGCGACACAGGGGGAGAGTACGAGCAGTACTTC. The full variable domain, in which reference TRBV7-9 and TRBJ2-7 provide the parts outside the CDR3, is DTGVSQNPRHKITKRGQNVTFRCDPISEHNRLYWYRQTLGQGPEFLTYFQNEAQLEKSRLLSDRFSAERPKGSFSTLEIQRTEQGDSAMYLCASSDTGGEYEQYFGPGTRLTVT.

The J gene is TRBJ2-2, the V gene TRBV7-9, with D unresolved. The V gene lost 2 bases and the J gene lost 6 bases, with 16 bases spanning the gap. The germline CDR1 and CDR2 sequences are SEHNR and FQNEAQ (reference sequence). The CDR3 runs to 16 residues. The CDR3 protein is CASSLTVQRKAGELFF. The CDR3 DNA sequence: TGTGCCAGCAGCTTAACGGTCCAGCGTAAGGCCGGGGAGCTGTTTTTT. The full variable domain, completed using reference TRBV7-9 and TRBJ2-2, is DTGVSQNPRHKITKRGQNVTFRCDPISEHNRLYWYRQTLGQGPEFLTYFQNEAQLEKSRLLSDRFSAERPKGSFSTLEIQRTEQGDSAMYLCASSLTVQRKAGELFFGEGSRLTVL.

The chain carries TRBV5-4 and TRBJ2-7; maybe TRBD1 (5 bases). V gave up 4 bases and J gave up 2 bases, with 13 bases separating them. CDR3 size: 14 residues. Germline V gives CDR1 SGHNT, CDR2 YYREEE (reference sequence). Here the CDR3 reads CASSHDDSPYEQYF. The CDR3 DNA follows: TGTGCCAGCAGCCATGATGACAGTCCCTACGAGCAGTACTTC.

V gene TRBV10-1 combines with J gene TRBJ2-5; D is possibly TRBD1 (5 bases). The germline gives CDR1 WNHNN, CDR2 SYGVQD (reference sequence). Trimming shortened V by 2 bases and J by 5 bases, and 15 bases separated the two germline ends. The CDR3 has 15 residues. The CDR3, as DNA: TGCGCCAGCAGTGAGAAAGGGGTTAGACCGGAGACCCAGTACTTC. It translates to CASSEKGVRPETQYF.

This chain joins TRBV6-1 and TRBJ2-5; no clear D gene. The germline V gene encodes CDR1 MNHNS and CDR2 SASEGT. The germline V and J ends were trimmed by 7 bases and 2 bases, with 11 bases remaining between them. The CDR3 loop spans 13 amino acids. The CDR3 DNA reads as TGTGCCAGCATTCTCACCGGACAAGAGACCCAGTACTTC. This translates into CASILTGQETQYF.

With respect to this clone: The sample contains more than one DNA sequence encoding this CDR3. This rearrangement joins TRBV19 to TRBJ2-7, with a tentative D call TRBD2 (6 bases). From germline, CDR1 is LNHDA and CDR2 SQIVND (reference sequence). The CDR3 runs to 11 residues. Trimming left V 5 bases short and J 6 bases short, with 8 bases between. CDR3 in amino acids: CASSLGGEQYF. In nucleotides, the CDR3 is TGTGCCAGTAGTCTGGGGGGCGAGCAGTACTTC.

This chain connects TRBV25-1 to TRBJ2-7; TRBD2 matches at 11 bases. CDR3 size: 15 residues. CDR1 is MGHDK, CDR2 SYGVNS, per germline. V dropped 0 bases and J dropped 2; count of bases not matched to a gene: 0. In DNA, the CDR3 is TGTGCCAGCAGTGAATATAGCGGGAGGGCCTACGAGCAGTACTTC. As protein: CASSEYSGRAYEQYF.

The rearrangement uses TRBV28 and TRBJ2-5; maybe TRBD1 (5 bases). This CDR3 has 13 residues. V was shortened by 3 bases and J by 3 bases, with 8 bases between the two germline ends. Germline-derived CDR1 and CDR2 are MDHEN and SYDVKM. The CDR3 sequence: CASSFGHEETQYF. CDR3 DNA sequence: TGTGCCAGCAGTTTCGGACACGAAGAGACCCAGTACTTC.

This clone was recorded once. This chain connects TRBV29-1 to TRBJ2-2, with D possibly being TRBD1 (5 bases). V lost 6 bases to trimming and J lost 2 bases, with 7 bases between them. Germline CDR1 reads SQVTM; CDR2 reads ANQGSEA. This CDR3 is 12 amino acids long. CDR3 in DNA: TGCAGCGTGACAGATAACACCGGGGAGCTGTTTTTT. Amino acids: CSVTDNTGELFF.

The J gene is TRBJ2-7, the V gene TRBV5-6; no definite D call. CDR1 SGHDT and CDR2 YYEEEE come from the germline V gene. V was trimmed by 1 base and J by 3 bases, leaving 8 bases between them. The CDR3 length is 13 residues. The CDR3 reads CASSLTSHYEQYF. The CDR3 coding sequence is TGTGCCAGCAGCTTGACTTCCCACTACGAGCAGTACTTC.

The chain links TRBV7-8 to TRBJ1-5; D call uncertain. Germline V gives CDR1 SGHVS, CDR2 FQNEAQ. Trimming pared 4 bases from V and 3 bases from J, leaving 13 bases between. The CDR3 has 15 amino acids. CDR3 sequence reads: CASSSILGNNQPQHF. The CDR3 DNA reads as TGTGCCAGCAGCTCGATCCTGGGTAACAATCAGCCCCAGCATTTT. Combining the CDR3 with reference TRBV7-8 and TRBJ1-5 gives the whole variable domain GAGVSQSPRYKVAKRGQDVALRCDPISGHVSLFWYQQALGQGPEFLTYFQNEAQLDKSGLPSDRFFAERPEGSVSTLKIQRTQQEDSAVYLCASSSILGNNQPQHFGDGTRLSIL.

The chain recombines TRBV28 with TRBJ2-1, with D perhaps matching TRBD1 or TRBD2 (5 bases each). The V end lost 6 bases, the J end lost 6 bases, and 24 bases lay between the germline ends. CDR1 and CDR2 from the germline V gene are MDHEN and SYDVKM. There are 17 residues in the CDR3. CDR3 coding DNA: TGTGCCAGCAGAGACAGCGCCGGGGCAGGGTCTTCCAATGAGCAGTTCTTC. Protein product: CASRDSAGAGSSNEQFF.

The CDR3: CASSHPTGNVDEQFF. In DNA, the CDR3 is TGTGCCAGCAGTCACCCGACAGGGAACGTGGATGAGCAGTTCTTC. The chain has TRBV6-6 and TRBJ2-1; 7 bases fit TRBD1. The CDR3 extends over 15 amino acids. The germline CDR1 and CDR2 sequences are MNHNY and SVGAGI (reference sequence). V dropped 5 bases and J dropped 8; count of bases not matched to a gene: 12.

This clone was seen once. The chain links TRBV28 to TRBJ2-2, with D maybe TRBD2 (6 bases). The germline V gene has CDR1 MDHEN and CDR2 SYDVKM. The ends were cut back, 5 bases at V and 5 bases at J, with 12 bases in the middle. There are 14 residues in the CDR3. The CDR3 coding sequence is TGTGCCAGCAGTCCCGCGGGGACGACCGGGGAGCTGTTTTTT. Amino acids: CASSPAGTTGELFF.

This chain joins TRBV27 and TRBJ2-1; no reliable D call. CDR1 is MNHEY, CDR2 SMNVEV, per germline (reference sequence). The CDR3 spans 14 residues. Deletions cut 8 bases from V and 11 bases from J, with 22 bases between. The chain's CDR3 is CASAASPEAAKQFF. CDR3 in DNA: TGTGCCAGCGCGGCTTCCCCCGAGGCGGCCAAGCAGTTCTTC.

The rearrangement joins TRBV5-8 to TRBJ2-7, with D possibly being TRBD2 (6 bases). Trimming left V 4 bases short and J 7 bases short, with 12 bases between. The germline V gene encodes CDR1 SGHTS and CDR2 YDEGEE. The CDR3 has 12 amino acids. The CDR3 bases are TGTGCCAGCAGCATGGGAGGACTAGAGCAGTACTTC. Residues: CASSMGGLEQYF.

Here the CDR3 DNA reads TGTGCCAGCAGTCCAGGGCTAGCGGGAGGATACGAGCAGTACTTC. Translated: CASSPGLAGGYEQYF. The chain links TRBV28 to TRBJ2-7; 11 nucleotides line up with TRBD2. The CDR3 covers 15 residues. Germline CDR1 MDHEN, CDR2 SYDVKM. V was pared by 5 bases and J by 4 bases, with 7 bases of the junction left unmatched.

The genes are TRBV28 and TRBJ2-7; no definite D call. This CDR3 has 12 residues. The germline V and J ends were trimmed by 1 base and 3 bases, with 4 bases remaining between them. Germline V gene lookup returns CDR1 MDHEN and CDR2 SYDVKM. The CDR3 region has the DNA TGTGCCAGCAGTTTATACAGCTACGAGCAGTACTTC. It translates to CASSLYSYEQYF.

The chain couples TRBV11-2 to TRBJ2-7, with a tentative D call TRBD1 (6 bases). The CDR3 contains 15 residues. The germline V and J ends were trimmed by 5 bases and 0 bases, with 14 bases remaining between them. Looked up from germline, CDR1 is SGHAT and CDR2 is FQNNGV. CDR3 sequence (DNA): TGTGCCAGCAGCCTAGGACAGATAAGCTCCTACGAGCAGTACTTC. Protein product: CASSLGQISSYEQYF.

The CDR3: CASSRHLAGGNEQFF. The CDR3 DNA reads as TGCGCCAGCAGCCGACACTTAGCGGGAGGCAATGAGCAGTTCTTC. This rearrangement joins TRBV4-1 to TRBJ2-1, with 10 bases aligning to TRBD2. J lost 6 bases, V lost 4 bases, and 6 bases had no gene match. Germline-derived CDR1 and CDR2 are MGHRA and YSYEKL. CDR3 length: 15 amino acids.

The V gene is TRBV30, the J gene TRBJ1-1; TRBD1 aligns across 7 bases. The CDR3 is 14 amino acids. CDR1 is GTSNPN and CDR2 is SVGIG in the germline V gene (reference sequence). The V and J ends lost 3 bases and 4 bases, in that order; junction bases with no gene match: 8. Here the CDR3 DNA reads TGTGCCTGGAGGAAAGACAGGGAGGGCACTGAAGCTTTCTTT. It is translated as CAWRKDREGTEAFF.

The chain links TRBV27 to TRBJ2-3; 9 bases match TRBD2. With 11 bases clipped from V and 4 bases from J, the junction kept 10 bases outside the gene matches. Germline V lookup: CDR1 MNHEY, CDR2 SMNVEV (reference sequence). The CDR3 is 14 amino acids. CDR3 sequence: CAGCSGRGPDTQYF. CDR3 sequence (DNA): TGTGCCGGTTGTAGCGGGAGAGGCCCAGATACGCAGTATTTT.

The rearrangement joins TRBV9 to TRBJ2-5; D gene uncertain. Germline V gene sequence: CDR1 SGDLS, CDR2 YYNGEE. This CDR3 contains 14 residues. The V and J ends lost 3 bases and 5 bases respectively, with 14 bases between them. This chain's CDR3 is CASSGYKGHETQYF. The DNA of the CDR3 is TGTGCCAGCAGCGGCTATAAGGGTCACGAGACCCAGTACTTC.

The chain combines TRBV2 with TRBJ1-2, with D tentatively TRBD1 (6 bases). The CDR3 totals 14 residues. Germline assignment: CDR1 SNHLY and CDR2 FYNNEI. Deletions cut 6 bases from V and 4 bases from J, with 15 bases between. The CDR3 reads CASSALTGRYGYTF. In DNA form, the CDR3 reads TGTGCCAGCAGCGCTCTGACAGGCCGCTATGGCTACACCTTC. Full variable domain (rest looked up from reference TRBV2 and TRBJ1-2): EPEVTQTPSHQVTQMGQEVILRCVPISNHLYFYWYRQILGQKVEFLVSFYNNEISEKSEIFDDQFSVERPDGSNFTLKIRSTKLEDSAMYFCASSALTGRYGYTFGSGTRLTVV.